Reported below is one T cell receptor beta chain. Germline V CDR1 and CDR2: SGHRS, YFSETQ. The CDR3 has 16 residues. Germline trimming cut 4 bases from V and 0 bases from J; bases unmatched to any gene: 9. The sample belongs to a study of PD-1 blockade in classical Hodgkin lymphoma. Time point here: newly diagnosed, previously untreated cHL patient sample. Isolation of CD4+ T cells from thawed PBMCs was performed by magnetic negative selection. Some clones are missing from TCRdb's copy, which holds only in-frame ones; the method was immunoSEQ multiplex PCR. The sample shows 20,000 to 30,000 clones, about 89% of them seen only once.

This sequence was found in a human donor with classical Hodgkin lymphoma. The rearrangement joins TRBV5-1 to TRBJ2-7; 8 bases are a match to TRBD1. The sample comprised CD4+ T cells from blood. CDR3 in DNA: TGCGCCAGCAGCGGACGAAACAGGGGGAGCTCCTACGAGCAGTACTTC. Translation gives CASSGRNRGSSYEQYF.